Following are 7 T cell receptor beta chains from one sample sequenced in a study of CD8 T cells in ankylosing spondylitis. TCRdb independently ran MiXCR on the 5' RACE reads; one entry per CDR3 protein. The sample records 200,000 or so distinct CDR3 sequences, roughly 25% being singletons. The sample taken for sequencing was blood, either unsorted or a sorted T cell fraction (not recorded which). These receptors were taken from a male donor with ankylosing spondylitis or in good health (not recorded which).

The table lists this clonotype with many counts. The chain recombines TRBV20-1 with TRBJ2-3, with TRBD1 as a possible D gene (6 bases). Trimming stripped 2 bases from V and 0 bases from J, with 12 bases between. Germline CDR1 is DFQATT and CDR2 is SNEGSKA (reference sequence). The CDR3 covers 15 residues. CDR3 sequence reads: CSARKAQGSTDTQYF. DNA for the CDR3: TGCAGTGCTAGAAAAGCACAGGGAAGCACAGATACGCAGTATTTT.

This clonotype was detected only a few times. This chain connects TRBV27 to TRBJ2-5; D might be TRBD1 (5 bases). The length of the CDR3 is 14 residues. Germline-derived CDR1 and CDR2 are MNHEY and SMNVEV (reference sequence). With 8 bases removed from V and 5 bases from J, the gap between germline ends came to 18 bases. This CDR3 reads CASSKSRVRETQYF. CDR3 DNA: TGTGCCAGCTCCAAATCCAGGGTCCGCGAGACCCAGTACTTC.

This clonotype was counted only a few times. The junction does not match germline at one end; this may be a read error. V and J are TRBV20-1 and TRBJ2-1; TRBD2 matches 8 bases. Germline lookup yields CDR1 DFQATT and CDR2 SNEGSKA (reference sequence). This CDR3 has 13 amino acids. The CDR3 DNA follows: TGCAGTGCTAGGGACCGGGGGAGCGGGAGTTACCTCTTC. This sequence encodes CSARDRGSGSYLF.

The chain has TRBV6-1 and TRBJ2-1, with 9 bases fitting TRBD1. With 7 bases clipped from V and 4 bases from J, the junction kept 8 bases outside the gene matches. CDR1 and CDR2 from the germline V gene are MNHNS and SASEGT. The CDR3 extends over 15 amino acids. The CDR3 coding sequence is TGTGCCAGCAAGACCGGGACAGGGTCGTACAATGAGCAGTTCTTC. It translates to CASKTGTGSYNEQFF.

J is TRBJ2-5 and V is TRBV4-2; D is tentatively TRBD1 or TRBD2 (5 bases each). Looked up from germline, CDR1 is LGHNA and CDR2 is YNFKEQ. This CDR3 contains 13 residues. V was pared by 0 bases and J by 5 bases, with 7 bases between. The CDR3 region has the DNA TGTGCCAGCAGCCAAGATGGGGGTGAGACCCAGTACTTC. Protein product: CASSQDGGETQYF.

This clonotype has ten or more counts. The CDR3 protein is CSVESGAKNIQYF. The CDR3 DNA follows: TGCAGCGTTGAATCCGGGGCCAAAAACATTCAGTACTTC. The chain carries TRBV29-1 and TRBJ2-4; unclear D gene. The germline V gene encodes CDR1 SQVTM and CDR2 ANQGSEA. The length of the CDR3 is 13 residues. Trimming removed 2 bases at V and 1 base at J, with 6 bases between.

This clonotype came up many times. This chain connects TRBV9 to TRBJ2-3; the D is unclear. V was trimmed by 4 bases and J by 3 bases, leaving 6 bases between them. The CDR3 has 12 residues. Germline CDR1 is SGDLS and CDR2 is YYNGEE. The CDR3: CASSPFTDTQYF. The CDR3 DNA is TGTGCCAGCAGCCCCTTTACAGATACGCAGTATTTT.